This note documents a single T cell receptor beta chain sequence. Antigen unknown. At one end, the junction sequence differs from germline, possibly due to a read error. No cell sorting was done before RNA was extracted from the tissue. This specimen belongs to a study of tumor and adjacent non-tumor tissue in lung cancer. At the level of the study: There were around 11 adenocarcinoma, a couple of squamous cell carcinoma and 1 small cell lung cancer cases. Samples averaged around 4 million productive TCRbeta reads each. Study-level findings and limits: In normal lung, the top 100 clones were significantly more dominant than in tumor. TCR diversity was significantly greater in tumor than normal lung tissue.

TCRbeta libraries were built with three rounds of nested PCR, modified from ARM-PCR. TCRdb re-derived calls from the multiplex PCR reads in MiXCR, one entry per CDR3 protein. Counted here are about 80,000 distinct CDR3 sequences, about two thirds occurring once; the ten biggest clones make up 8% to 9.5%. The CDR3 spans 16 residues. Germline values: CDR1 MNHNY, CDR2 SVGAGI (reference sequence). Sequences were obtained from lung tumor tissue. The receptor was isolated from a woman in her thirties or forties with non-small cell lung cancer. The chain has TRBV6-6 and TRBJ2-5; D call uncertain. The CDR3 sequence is CTSRPISWGIGETQYF. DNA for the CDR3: TGTACCAGCAGACCTATTAGCTGGGGTATTGGAGAGACCCAGTACTTC.